The rows below give T cell receptor beta chains drawn from one sample of a study of graft-versus-host responses after intestinal transplantation. These TCRs are of unknown antigen specificity. Assay used: immunoSEQ multiplex PCR; TCRdb lists only in-frame clones, some missing. The sample shows about 130,000 clones, more than 80% of them seen only once. This sample comprised unstimulated CD4+ T cells sorted from spleen or lymph node cells, obtained before intestinal transplant. These receptors were taken from a human donor who received an intestinal transplant. The CDR3 runs from the conserved cysteine through the conserved F or W. The D gene is left open where the match is weak. Expanded clones get a size class; other rows say once, few or many, or leave the size out.

j_gene | v_gene | d_gene | len | abundance | CDR3nt | CDR3aa
TRBJ2-3 | TRBV11-1 | TRBD2 | 14 | . | TGTGCCAGCAGCCAAAGCGGGGCCACAGATACGCAGTATTTT | CASSQSGATDTQYF
TRBJ1-3 | TRBV5-4 | . | 14 | . | TGTGCCAGCAGCTTCCAGAGCTCTGGAAACACCATATATTTT | CASSFQSSGNTIYF
TRBJ1-2 | TRBV19 | . | 12 | few | TGTGCCAGTAGTCCCCGGACTTTTGGCTACACCTTC | CASSPRTFGYTF
TRBJ1-6 | TRBV19 | . | 16 | . | TGTGCCAGTACCATGGGTCCGCTCGTCGTGGCTTCACCCCTCCACTTT | CASTMGPLVVASPLHF
TRBJ2-5 | TRBV7-9 | . | 15 | once | TGTGCCAGCAGCTTAGAGGCGAGGGAACAAGAGACCCAGTACTTC | CASSLEAREQETQYF
TRBJ2-7 | TRBV5-1 | . | 14 | . | TGCGCCAGCAGCTGGACGCAGGGGGGCTACGAGCAGTACTTC | CASSWTQGGYEQYF
TRBJ1-1 | TRBV2 | . | 11 | . | TGTGCCAGCAGTGCCTCCGTCGGAGCTTTCTTT | CASSASVGAFF
TRBJ2-5 | TRBV21-1 | . | 13 | . | TGTGCCAGCAGCAAGAAGGCGGGAGAGACCCAGTACTTC | CASSKKAGETQYF
TRBJ2-4 | TRBV7-9 | . | 14 | . | TGTGCCAGCAGCTTCGATATAGCCAAAAACATTCAGTACTTC | CASSFDIAKNIQYF
TRBJ1-3 | TRBV19 | . | 17 | few | TGTGCCAGTAGTATAACCCCAGGACCGTCCTCTGGAAACACCATATATTTT | CASSITPGPSSGNTIYF
TRBJ2-7 | TRBV10-1 | . | 15 | . | TGCGCCAGCAGTGAGGGTACCAATCAAAGGGACGAGCAGTACTTC | CASSEGTNQRDEQYF
TRBJ2-3 | TRBV27 | TRBD2 | 20 | . | TGTGCCAGCAGTTTCTACTCCGGGACTAGCGGGGGGGTGTTGAAAGATACGCAGTATTTT | CASSFYSGTSGGVLKDTQYF
TRBJ1-2 | TRBV15 | . | 13 | once | TGTGCCACCAGCCCGACGGACGGGTATGGCTACACCTTC | CATSPTDGYGYTF
TRBJ2-7 | TRBV2 | TRBD2 | 15 | . | TGTGCCAGCACCGATTTCGGGGGGGGGCCCTACGAGCAGTACTTC | CASTDFGGGPYEQYF
TRBJ1-4 | TRBV7-9 | . | 13 | . | TGTGCCAGCAGCCGTGGGGGGTATGAAAAACTGTTTTTT | CASSRGGYEKLFF
TRBJ1-1 | TRBV11-3 | . | 16 | . | TGTGCCAGCAGCAGGGGTGGGGGCAGATTGAACACTGAAGCTTTCTTT | CASSRGGGRLNTEAFF
TRBJ1-1 | TRBV5-1 | TRBD1 | 13 | . | TGCGCCAGTAGACAGGGATCTGGCACTGAAGCTTTCTTT | CASRQGSGTEAFF
TRBJ2-7 | TRBV6-1 | . | 14 | . | TGTGCCAGCAGTGAATCCGGGAAGAATTACGAGCAGTACTTC | CASSESGKNYEQYF
TRBJ1-1 | TRBV27 | . | 12 | . | TGTGCCGCCCGGAACTCGAACACTGAAGCTTTCTTT | CAARNSNTEAFF
TRBJ2-1 | TRBV30 | . | 11 | . | TGTGCCTGGAGGGCTAACAACGAGCAGTTCTTC | CAWRANNEQFF
TRBJ2-1 | TRBV5-1 | . | 15 | . | TGCGCCAGCAGCTTGGCCGATAGCTCCTACAATGAGCAGTTCTTC | CASSLADSSYNEQFF
TRBJ1-2 | TRBV7-9 | . | 12 | . | TGTGCCAGCAGCGAGGACAGCTATGGCTACACCTTC | CASSEDSYGYTF
TRBJ2-3 | TRBV10-3 | TRBD2 | 15 | . | TGTGCCATCAGCCCGGGACTAGCACAGGGGGATACGCAGTATTTT | CAISPGLAQGDTQYF
TRBJ2-7 | TRBV18 | . | 12 | once | TGTGCCAGCTCACCAGAACCATACGAGCAGTACTTC | CASSPEPYEQYF
TRBJ1-6 | TRBV7-3 | . | 15 | once | TGTGCCAGCAGCTTAACGTGGGGAGTCGATTCACCCCTCCACTTT | CASSLTWGVDSPLHF
TRBJ1-6 | TRBV4-1 | . | 14 | . | TGCGCCAGCAGCCAAGGCAGGGAGGTTTCACCCCTCCACTTT | CASSQGREVSPLHF
TRBJ1-1 | TRBV5-4 | . | 14 | few | TGTGCCAGCAGCGTGGGACTTAGAAACACTGAAGCTTTCTTT | CASSVGLRNTEAFF
TRBJ2-5 | TRBV7-2 | . | 14 | once | TGTGCCAGCAGCCCGTCTAGCGTCCAAGAGACCCAGTACTTC | CASSPSSVQETQYF
TRBJ1-1 | TRBV5-1 | . | 13 | . | TGCGCCAGCAGCTTGGGTGGGGGCACTGAAGCTTTCTTT | CASSLGGGTEAFF
TRBJ1-1 | TRBV7-2 | . | 19 | . | TGTGCCAGCAGCTTAGGGGGTGCGGGAATCCTGGTGACGAACACTGAAGCTTTCTTT | CASSLGGAGILVTNTEAFF
TRBJ2-2 | TRBV6-5 | TRBD2 | 15 | . | TGTGCCAGCAGTAGAAGCGGGGGATCCACCGGGGAGCTGTTTTTT | CASSRSGGSTGELFF
TRBJ2-1 | TRBV14 | TRBD2 | 12 | . | TGTGCCAGCAGCCAGTTTGGAAGGACTAGTATCTTC | CASSQFGRTSIF
TRBJ2-5 | TRBV29-1 | . | 13 | . | TGCAGCGTTGGGGGCAGGGCGGGGGAGACCCAGTACTTC | CSVGGRAGETQYF
TRBJ1-1 | TRBV11-3 | TRBD1 | 15 | . | TGTGCCAGCAGCTTAGATGGGACGAGACAGGGTGAAGCTTTCTTT | CASSLDGTRQGEAFF
TRBJ2-7 | TRBV6-1 | TRBD2 | 14 | . | TGTGCCAGCAGAAGCGGGGGCCACTCCTACGAGCAGTACTTC | CASRSGGHSYEQYF
TRBJ1-5 | TRBV2 | . | 17 | . | TGTGCCAGCAGTGAAGCGGGGCGGGCTTCCCTTTATCAGCCCCAGCATTTT | CASSEAGRASLYQPQHF
TRBJ2-5 | TRBV5-1 | . | 11 | . | TGCGCCAGCAGCTTTGGAGAGACCCAGTACTTC | CASSFGETQYF
TRBJ1-5 | TRBV19 | TRBD1 | 15 | . | TGTGCCAGTACCCTGGACAGGGGCTTCAATCAGCCCCAGCATTTT | CASTLDRGFNQPQHF
TRBJ1-4 | TRBV29-1 | . | 12 | . | TGCAGCATTCTAGGAGCTAATGAAAAACTGTTTTTT | CSILGANEKLFF
TRBJ2-5 | TRBV5-4 | TRBD1 | 16 | . | TGTGCCAGCAGCTTGTCGGCCAGGGGGTCAGCAGAGACCCAGTACTTC | CASSLSARGSAETQYF
TRBJ1-6 | TRBV6-5 | . | 15 | few | TGTGCCAGCAGTTACTCGACGGGCGATAATTCACCCCTCCACTTT | CASSYSTGDNSPLHF
TRBJ1-2 | TRBV10-3 | . | 12 | few | TGTGCCATCAGGGACACTAACTATGGCTACACCTTC | CAIRDTNYGYTF
TRBJ2-6 | TRBV9 | . | 14 | . | TGTGCCAGCTCCATAAGCTCTGGGGCCAACGTCCTGACTTTC | CASSISSGANVLTF
TRBJ1-2 | TRBV29-1 | TRBD1 | 15 | . | TGCAGCGTTACGCCCCCGGGACAGGGGTACTATGGCTACACCTTC | CSVTPPGQGYYGYTF
TRBJ2-1 | TRBV5-4 | TRBD1 | 15 | . | TGTGCCAGCAGCTTGGGTGGGACAGTCTACAATGAGCAGTTCTTC | CASSLGGTVYNEQFF
TRBJ2-3 | TRBV7-9 | TRBD1 | 14 | . | TGTGCCAGCAGCCAGGGGGCTGGCACAGATACGCAGTATTTT | CASSQGAGTDTQYF
TRBJ1-5 | TRBV14 | . | 12 | . | TGTGCCAGCAGCCAAGGGGCCTCACCCCAGCATTTT | CASSQGASPQHF
TRBJ1-1 | TRBV7-2 | . | 13 | . | TGTGCCAGCAGCCTCCGTATCGCGACTGAAGCTTTCTTT | CASSLRIATEAFF
TRBJ1-5 | TRBV19 | TRBD1 | 13 | . | TGTGCCAGTAGTAGGGACAGGGAGAGGCCCCAGCATTTT | CASSRDRERPQHF
TRBJ2-7 | TRBV27 | . | 14 | . | TGTGCCAGCAGTTTACGGGGACTCACCTACGAGCAGTACTTC | CASSLRGLTYEQYF
TRBJ2-1 | TRBV14 | TRBD2 | 13 | . | TGTGCCAGCAGCCAACAGGGACTAGCGGAGCAGTTCTTC | CASSQQGLAEQFF
TRBJ1-5 | TRBV2 | TRBD1 | 15 | . | TGTGCCAGCAGCTTTGGACAGGGAGAGGAGCAGCCCCAGCATTTT | CASSFGQGEEQPQHF
TRBJ1-2 | TRBV19 | . | 15 | . | TGTGCCAGTAGTATAGGAGAGAGGCAGGTCTGGGGCTACACCTTC | CASSIGERQVWGYTF
TRBJ2-7 | TRBV5-1 | TRBD2 | 18 | . | TGCGCCAGCGGAACGGGACTAGCGGGGGGCGGACCGACCTACGAGCAGTACTTC | CASGTGLAGGGPTYEQYF
TRBJ1-4 | TRBV5-1 | . | 13 | . | TGCGCCAGCAGCTTGGATGAGTTGGGAAAACTGTTTTTT | CASSLDELGKLFF
TRBJ1-2 | TRBV4-2 | . | 15 | . | TGTGCCAGCAGCCAAGAAATTAGAAGGGGCTATGGCTACACCTTC | CASSQEIRRGYGYTF
TRBJ2-1 | TRBV27 | TRBD1 | 15 | . | TGTGCCAGCAGTCGACACGGGACAGGCTACAATGAGCAGTTCTTC | CASSRHGTGYNEQFF
TRBJ1-3 | TRBV30 | . | 12 | . | TGTGCCCGGGAGGGGCTTGGAAACACCATATATTTT | CAREGLGNTIYF
TRBJ2-7 | TRBV18 | TRBD1 | 14 | . | TGTGCCAGCTCACAGACAGGGCTAATCTACGAGCAGTACTTC | CASSQTGLIYEQYF
TRBJ1-3 | TRBV7-2 | TRBD1 | 17 | once | TGTGCCAGCAGCTTCGCTGGAACGGGACAGGGAGGAAACACCATATATTTT | CASSFAGTGQGGNTIYF